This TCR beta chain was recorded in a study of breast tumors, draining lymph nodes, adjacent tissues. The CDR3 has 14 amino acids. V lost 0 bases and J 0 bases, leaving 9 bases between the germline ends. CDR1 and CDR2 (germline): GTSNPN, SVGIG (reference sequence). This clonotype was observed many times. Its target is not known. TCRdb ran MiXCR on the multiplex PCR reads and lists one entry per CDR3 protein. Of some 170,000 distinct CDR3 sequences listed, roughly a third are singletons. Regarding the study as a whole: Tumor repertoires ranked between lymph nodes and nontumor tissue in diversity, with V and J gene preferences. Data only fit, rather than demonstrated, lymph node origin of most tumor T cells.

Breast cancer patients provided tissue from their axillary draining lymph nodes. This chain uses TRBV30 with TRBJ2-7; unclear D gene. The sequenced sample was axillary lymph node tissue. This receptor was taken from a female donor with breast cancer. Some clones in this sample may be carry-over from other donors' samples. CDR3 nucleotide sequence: TGTGCCTGGAGTGTATACTGGGCCTCCTACGAGCAGTACTTC. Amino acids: CAWSVYWASYEQYF. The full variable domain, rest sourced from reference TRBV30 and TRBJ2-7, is SQTIHQWPATLVQPVGSPLSLECTVEGTSNPNLYWYRQAAGRGLQLLFYSVGIGQISSEVPQNLSASRPQDRQFILSSKKLLLSDSGFYLCAWSVYWASYEQYFGPGTRLTVT.